This entry features one TCR beta chain sequence. The CDR3 has 15 residues. Germline lookup yields CDR1 SGHTA and CDR2 FQGNSA. V was pared by 5 bases and J by 6 bases, with 17 bases between. The sample originates from a study of blood T cell repertoires in COVID-19. Study as a whole: Some COVID-19 samples were acute and others convalescent; all came from the United States, Italy and Spain. PBMCs, B-cell-depleted T cells, or T cells provided the cDNA or gDNA that made up the material.

Per the authors' pipeline: Amplified reference gene primers provided the basis for estimating nucleated cell counts. Here immunoSEQ multiplex PCR was the method, and the copy in TCRdb shows in-frame clones only, minus some. The DNA gave D and trimming, while V, J and clone size come from that table. The sample contains under 200,000 clones, about 89% of which appear only once. V and J are TRBV7-2 and TRBJ1-5; D is ambiguous. The sequence was obtained from a man between 65 and 85 years old with acute or convalescent COVID-19. What was sequenced was peripheral blood. The CDR3 is CASSQGLTVGQPQHF. The CDR3 region has the DNA TGTGCCAGCAGCCAAGGACTGACGGTCGGTCAGCCCCAGCATTTT.